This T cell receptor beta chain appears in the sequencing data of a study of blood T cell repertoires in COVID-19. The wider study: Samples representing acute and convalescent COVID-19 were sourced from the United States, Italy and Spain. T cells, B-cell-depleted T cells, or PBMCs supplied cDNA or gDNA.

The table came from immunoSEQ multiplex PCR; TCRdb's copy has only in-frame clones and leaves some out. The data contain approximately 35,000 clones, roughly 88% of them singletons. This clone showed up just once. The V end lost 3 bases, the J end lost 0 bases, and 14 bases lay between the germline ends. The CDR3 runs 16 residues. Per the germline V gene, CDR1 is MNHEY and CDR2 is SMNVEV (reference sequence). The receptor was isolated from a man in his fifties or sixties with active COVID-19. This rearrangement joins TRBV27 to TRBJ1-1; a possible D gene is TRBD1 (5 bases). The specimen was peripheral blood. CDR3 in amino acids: CASSFRVPGMNTEAFF. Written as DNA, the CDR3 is TGTGCCAGCAGTTTTAGAGTTCCAGGGATGAACACTGAAGCTTTCTTT.